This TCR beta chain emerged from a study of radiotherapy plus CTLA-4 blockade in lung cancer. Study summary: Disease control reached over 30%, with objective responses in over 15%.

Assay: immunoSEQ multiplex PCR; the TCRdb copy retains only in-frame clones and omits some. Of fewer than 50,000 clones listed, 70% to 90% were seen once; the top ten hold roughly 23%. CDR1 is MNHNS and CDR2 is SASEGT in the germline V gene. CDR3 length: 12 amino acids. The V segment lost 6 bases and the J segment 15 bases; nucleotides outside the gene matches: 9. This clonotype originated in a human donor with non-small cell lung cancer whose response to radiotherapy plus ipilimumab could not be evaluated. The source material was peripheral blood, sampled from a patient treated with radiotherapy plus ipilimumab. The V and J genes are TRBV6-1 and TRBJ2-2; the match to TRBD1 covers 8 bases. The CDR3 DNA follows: TGTGCCAGCAGCGGACAAGACAGGGGAATGTTTTTT. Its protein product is CASSGQDRGMFF.